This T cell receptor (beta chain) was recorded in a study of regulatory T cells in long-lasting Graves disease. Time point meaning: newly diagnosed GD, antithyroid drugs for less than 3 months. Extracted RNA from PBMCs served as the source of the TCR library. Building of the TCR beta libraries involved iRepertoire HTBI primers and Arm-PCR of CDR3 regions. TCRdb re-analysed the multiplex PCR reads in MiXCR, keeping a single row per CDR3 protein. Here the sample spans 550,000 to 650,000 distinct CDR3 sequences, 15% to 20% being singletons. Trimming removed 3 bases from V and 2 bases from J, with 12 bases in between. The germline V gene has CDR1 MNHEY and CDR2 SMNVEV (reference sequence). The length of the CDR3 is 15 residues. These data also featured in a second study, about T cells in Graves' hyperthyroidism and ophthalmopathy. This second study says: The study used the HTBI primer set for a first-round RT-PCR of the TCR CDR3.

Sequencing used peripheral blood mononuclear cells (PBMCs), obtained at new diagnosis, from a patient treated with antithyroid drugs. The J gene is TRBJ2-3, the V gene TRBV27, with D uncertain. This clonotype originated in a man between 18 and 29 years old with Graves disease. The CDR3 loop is CASSFEFADTDTQYF. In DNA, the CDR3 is TGTGCCAGCAGTTTCGAGTTTGCGGACACAGATACGCAGTATTTT.